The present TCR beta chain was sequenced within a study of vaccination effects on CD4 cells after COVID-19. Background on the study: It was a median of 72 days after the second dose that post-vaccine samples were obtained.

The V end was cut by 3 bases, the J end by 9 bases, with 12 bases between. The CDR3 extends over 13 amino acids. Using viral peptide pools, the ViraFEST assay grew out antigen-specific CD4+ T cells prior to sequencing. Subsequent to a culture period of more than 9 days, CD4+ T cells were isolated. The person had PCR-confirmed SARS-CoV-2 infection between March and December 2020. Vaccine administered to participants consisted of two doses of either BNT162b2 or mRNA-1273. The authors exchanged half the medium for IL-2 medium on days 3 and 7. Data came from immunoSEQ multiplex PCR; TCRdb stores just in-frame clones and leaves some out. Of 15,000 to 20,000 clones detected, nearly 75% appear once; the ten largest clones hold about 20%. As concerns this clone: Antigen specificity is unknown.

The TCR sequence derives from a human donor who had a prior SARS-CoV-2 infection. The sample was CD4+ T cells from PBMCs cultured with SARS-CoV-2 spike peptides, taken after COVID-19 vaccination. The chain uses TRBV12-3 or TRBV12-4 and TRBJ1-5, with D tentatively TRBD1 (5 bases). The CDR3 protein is CASSFRVGGPQHF. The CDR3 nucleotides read TGTGCCAGCAGTTTTCGGGTTGGGGGGCCCCAGCATTTT.